These 5 T cell receptor beta chains share one sample of origin, sequenced in a study of T cell responses to AZD1222 COVID-19 vaccine. TCRdb keeps only in-frame clones here, not all; method: immunoSEQ multiplex PCR. The table lists 150,000 to 200,000 clones, just over 90% of them singletons. Sequenced material: peripheral blood, taken 28 days after the second AZD1222 dose. Source of these receptors: an adult who received the AZD1222 COVID-19 vaccine.

The rearrangement joins TRBV27 to TRBJ1-6; D is undetermined. CDR1 and CDR2 from the germline V gene are MNHEY and SMNVEV (reference sequence). This CDR3 has 15 amino acids. V lost 1 base to trimming and J lost 3 bases, with 7 bases between them. The CDR3 DNA is TGTGCCAGCAGTTTATTTACAGACTATAATTCACCCCTCCACTTT. As protein: CASSLFTDYNSPLHF.

This clone has just one count. This chain links TRBV10-2 with TRBJ1-2; 9 nucleotides match TRBD1. Germline-derived CDR1 and CDR2 are WSHSY and SAAADI. The V gene end was trimmed by 7 bases and the J gene end by 2 bases; junction bases not matched to a gene: 5. This CDR3 has 14 residues. The CDR3 bases are TGCGCCAGCACCGACAGGGGGAAGAACTATGGCTACACCTTC. Its translation is CASTDRGKNYGYTF.

The chain has TRBV7-9 and TRBJ2-1, with TRBD2 matching over 9 bases. The V segment lost 5 bases and the J segment 13 bases; nucleotides outside the gene matches: 12. Germline lookup yields CDR1 SEHNR and CDR2 FQNEAQ (reference sequence). The CDR3 is made up of 14 amino acids. CDR3 in DNA: TGTGCCAGCAGCCCCCGCAGGGTAGCGGGAGACCAGTTCTTC. Protein product: CASSPRRVAGDQFF.

The rearrangement uses TRBV9 and TRBJ1-2; TRBD1 might be the D (6 bases). V was trimmed by 5 bases and J by 8 bases, leaving 25 bases between them. Germline values: CDR1 SGDLS, CDR2 YYNGEE. This CDR3 spans 16 amino acids. Here the CDR3 DNA reads TGTGCCAGCAGGGATTTATCAGGGGCCCAAACAGAAGGCTACACCTTC. Its protein product is CASRDLSGAQTEGYTF.

The chain has TRBV5-1 and TRBJ1-2; 8 positions agree with TRBD1. CDR3 length equals 17 residues. Losses at the gene ends were 0 bases for V and 3 bases for J; bases not matched to a gene: 10. Germline lookup yields CDR1 SGHRS and CDR2 YFSETQ. CDR3 nucleotide sequence: TGCGCCAGCAGCTTGGGGGCAGGGGGCGAGGGTGACTATGGCTACACCTTC. The encoded protein is CASSLGAGGEGDYGYTF. Combining the CDR3 with reference TRBV5-1 and TRBJ1-2 gives the whole variable domain KAGVTQTPRYLIKTRGQQVTLSCSPISGHRSVSWYQQTPGQGLQFLFEYFSETQRNKGNFPGRFSGRQFSNSRSEMNVSTLELGDSALYLCASSLGAGGEGDYGYTFGSGTRLTVV.